This TCR beta chain derives from a study of blood T cell repertoires in COVID-19. Looking at the study overall: COVID-19 samples from acute and convalescent phases originated in the United States, Italy and Spain.

The participants were between roughly 18 and 90 years old and came from under 25 US areas. Participants had their cohort set by participant-reported clinical history. Two negative PCRs, clearance, or symptom resolution had been documented for recovered Cohort 3 donors. The CDR3 has 13 residues. Trimming took 6 bases from V and 6 from J, leaving 11 bases between them. CDR1 LGHDT and CDR2 YNNKEL come from the germline V gene (reference sequence). The data were produced by immunoSEQ multiplex PCR, yet TCRdb's version contains in-frame clones alone and is incomplete. Of roughly 300,000 clones listed, about 85% were seen once; the top ten hold approximately 5.3%.

The source of this sequence is a woman in her twenties or thirties who had recovered from COVID-19. The sample was PBMCs or T cells enriched from blood (not recorded which). V gene TRBV3-1 (or the pseudogene TRBV3-2) combines with J gene TRBJ2-2; tentative D call: TRBD1 (6 bases). The CDR3 DNA is TGTGCCAGCAGTAGACAGGCCTCCGGGGAGCTGTTTTTT. Its translation: CASSRQASGELFF.